This is a list of T cell receptor beta chains from one sample in a study of identical twins. TCRdb processed the 5' RACE reads anew with MiXCR; each CDR3 protein has one entry. The sample holds more than 1.5 million distinct CDR3 sequences, less than 40% seen once. Sequenced input: cord blood. These receptor sequences come from a newborn girl in good health. CDR3s include the opening cysteine and the closing phenylalanine or tryptophan. A D gene is named only where the DNA matches it firmly. Not every row has a clone size; where given, it reads once, few, many or a size class.

V gene	J gene	clone size	D gene	CDR3 DNA	CDR3 protein
TRBV7-8	TRBJ2-7	-	-	TGTGCCAGCAGCTTTGGGTCCAATTCCAATGAGCAGTACTTC	CASSFGSNSNEQYF
TRBV7-2	TRBJ1-6	-	-	TGTGCCAGCAGCACCCCTTTGGTGGACAGATATAATTCACCCCTCCACTTT	CASSTPLVDRYNSPLHF
TRBV11-2	TRBJ2-1	few	TRBD2	TGTGCCAGCAGCGTAGCGGGGGTCCTCTTGGAGGAGCAGTTCTTC	CASSVAGVLLEEQFF
TRBV7-9	TRBJ1-1	-	-	TGTGCCAGCAGCCCCGGCCTAGGGGCGACTGAAGCTTTCTTT	CASSPGLGATEAFF
TRBV20-1	TRBJ2-7	-	TRBD2	TGCAGTGCTATCCTAGCGGGGAGCAGTTCCTACGAGCAGTACTTC	CSAILAGSSSYEQYF
TRBV6-1	TRBJ2-3	few	-	TGTGCCAGCGGGACGGCAAACACAGATACGCAGTATTTT	CASGTANTDTQYF
TRBV29-1	TRBJ2-5	many	TRBD2	TGCAGCGTTTCGGGGGGCCAAGAGACCCAGTACTTC	CSVSGGQETQYF
TRBV20-1	TRBJ2-1	-	TRBD2	TGCAGTGCTAGTAGCGGGGGGCTCTACAATGAGCAGTTCTTC	CSASSGGLYNEQFF
TRBV20-1	TRBJ1-2	few	TRBD1	TGCAGTGCTAGGTTATTGTTGGGACAGCTCGGCTACACCTTC	CSARLLLGQLGYTF
TRBV5-1	TRBJ1-6	-	-	TGCGCCAGCAGCTTGGAGGCAGGGCGAACCAATTCACCCCTCCACTTT	CASSLEAGRTNSPLHF
TRBV6-2/TRBV6-3	TRBJ2-7	many	-	TGTGCCAGCGGAGACAACCCCTACGAGCAGTACTTC	CASGDNPYEQYF
TRBV28	TRBJ1-1	-	-	TGTGCCAGCTTGGGGGGAGAGAACACTGAAGCTTTCTTT	CASLGGENTEAFF
TRBV29-1	TRBJ1-1	few	TRBD1	TGCAGCGTTCTTCACAGGGGGTTAAACACTGAAGCTTTCTTT	CSVLHRGLNTEAFF
TRBV27	TRBJ2-1	-	-	TGTGCCAGCAGTTTAGTTGCCAGGGGCAATGAGCAGTTCTTC	CASSLVARGNEQFF
TRBV27	TRBJ2-6	-	-	TGTGCCCGCAGTCCCGGCCGCTCTGGGGCCAACGTCCTGACTTTC	CARSPGRSGANVLTF
TRBV5-1	TRBJ1-1	few	-	TGCGCCAGCACCCGGATGGGGGGGCCGGTGAACACTGAAGCTTTCTTT	CASTRMGGPVNTEAFF
TRBV6-5	TRBJ1-1	few	-	TGTGCCAGCAGTGACTCCCCAGGGGCCCTTTTGAACACTGAAGCTTTCTTT	CASSDSPGALLNTEAFF
TRBV7-8	TRBJ2-3	-	TRBD1	TGTGCCAGCAGCGGGGGACAGGGGAGAACAGATACGCAGTATTTT	CASSGGQGRTDTQYF
TRBV5-1	TRBJ2-1	-	TRBD1	TGCGCCAGCAGCCTGGGACAGGACTACAATGAGCAGTTCTTC	CASSLGQDYNEQFF
TRBV5-1	TRBJ1-1	-	TRBD1	TGCGCCAGCAGCTTCGGGACAGGGGGGGGCACTGAAGCTTTCTTT	CASSFGTGGGTEAFF
TRBV29-1	TRBJ2-7	many	-	TGCAGCGTTGGGAGGCAGGGTGCCTACGAGCAGTACTTC	CSVGRQGAYEQYF
TRBV7-9	TRBJ2-2	-	TRBD2	TGTGCCAGCAGCTCCGGACTAGCGGGGGACACCGGGGAGCTGTTTTTT	CASSSGLAGDTGELFF